Sequencing of this T cell receptor (beta chain) was carried out in a study of T-cell memory formation after mild COVID-19. The study, taken as a whole, reports: Pre-infection memory showed some responding clones, and this suggested that cross-reactive memory joined. Among contracting clones, CD4+ were mainly CM/EM and CD8+ enriched in EMRA. The study found balanced CD4/CD8 in clones contracting day 15 to 85 and a CD4+ lean in later expanders.

5'RACE, which relied on constant-segment primers, yielded TCR alpha and TCR beta cDNA libraries carrying sample barcodes and UMIs. TCRdb reprocessed the 5' RACE reads via MiXCR and lists one record per CDR3 protein. The table records a few hundred thousand distinct CDR3 sequences, 15% to 20% of them present only once. The length of the CDR3 is 14 residues. The ends lost 7 bases at V and 3 bases at J; junction bases unmatched: 9. Germline V gene lookup returns CDR1 MDHEN and CDR2 SYDVKM. This clonotype showed up just a few times. Its cognate antigen is unknown. This rearrangement joins TRBV28 to TRBJ2-7; 7 bases agree with TRBD1. The clonotype comes from a man younger than 35 who had mild COVID-19 (a few samples of this study predate the infection). Cell type and time point are not known. The sample was PBMCs or a T cell subset sorted from them (not recorded which). The CDR3 protein is CASTSGGTGYEQYV. In nucleotides, the CDR3 is TGTGCCAGCACCTCAGGGGGAACGGGCTACGAGCAGTACGTC.